The clone carrying this TCR beta chain has just a few counts. The antigen is unknown. CDR3 length equals 15 residues. V was clipped by 4 bases and J by 3 bases, with 15 bases between them. The germline V gene encodes CDR1 LNHDA and CDR2 SQIVND (reference sequence). The time point denotes: persistent/refractory GD, antithyroid drugs over 5 years with positive TRAb. Extracted PBMC RNA gave rise to the TCR library. This entry belongs to a study of regulatory T cells in long-lasting Graves disease. Overall study findings and caveats: Persistent Graves' patients had lower TCR diversity than newly diagnosed ones. Persistent disease preferred TRBV28, TRBJ1-2 and TRBJ2-5.

Both iRepertoire HTBI primers and Arm-PCR of CDR3 regions were used to build the TCR beta libraries. In the authors' workflow: Spanning all samples, the identified segments comprised around 60 TRBV and approximately 14 TRBJ. From the multiplex PCR reads, TCRdb called clonotypes with MiXCR, one entry per CDR3 protein. These V and J calls are TCRdb output, not the study's own analysis. The sample holds about 470,000 distinct CDR3 sequences; under 25% are singletons and the top ten take roughly 7%. The sequenced sample was peripheral blood mononuclear cells (PBMCs), obtained when the disease was refractory, from a patient treated with antithyroid drugs. This chain joins TRBV19 and TRBJ2-5, with a tentative D call TRBD2 (6 bases). The clonotype was recovered from a female donor with Graves disease. The CDR3 bases are TGTGCCAGTAGTACGGACTATCTCCCAGAAGAGACCCAGTACTTC. Amino acid sequence: CASSTDYLPEETQYF. Based on the CDR3 plus reference TRBV19 and TRBJ2-5, the full variable domain is DGGITQSPKYLFRKEGQNVTLSCEQNLNHDAMYWYRQDPGQGLRLIYYSQIVNDFQKGDIAEGYSVSREKKESFPLTVTSAQKNPTAFYLCASSTDYLPEETQYFGPGTRLLVL.